This is a list of T cell receptor beta chains from one sample in a study of T cell responses to AZD1222 COVID-19 vaccine. Using immunoSEQ multiplex PCR, the repertoire was profiled, and TCRdb retains in-frame clones only, with some absent. The data show around 140,000 clones, with 70% to 90% seen just once and approximately 20% held by the top ten. Material: peripheral blood, obtained on day 0 of AZD1222 vaccination. The receptor set was obtained from an adult in good health. CDR3s include the opening cysteine and the closing phenylalanine or tryptophan. Where a row states a size, it is once, few, many or the class of an expanded clone; other rows omit it.

clone size,J gene,V gene,CDR3 protein
NA,TRBJ1-5,TRBV7-2,CASSFGTVGGQPQHF
NA,TRBJ1-2,TRBV7-2,CASSSRGSSGYTF
NA,TRBJ1-2,TRBV25-1,CASSVPGVVDGYTF
NA,TRBJ2-5,TRBV10-2,CASSESTGLETQYF
NA,TRBJ2-2,TRBV18,CASSLSGIPDTGELFF
NA,TRBJ2-3,TRBV18,CASTSSGGHTDTQYF
NA,TRBJ2-6,TRBV23-1,CASSQGGPCSGANVLTF
NA,TRBJ2-5,TRBV2,CASSVEGETQYF
NA,TRBJ1-1,TRBV3-1/TRBV3-2,CASSRTGGWNTEAFF
NA,TRBJ1-6,TRBV27,CASSLRGSSYNSPLHF
NA,TRBJ1-2,TRBV28,CASSLEYGYTF
NA,TRBJ1-3,TRBV5-1,CASSLAQGLDTIYF
NA,TRBJ1-6,TRBV4-3,CASSQDPDRANSPLHF
many,TRBJ2-7,TRBV27,CASSPGGGYEQYF
once,TRBJ2-2,TRBV2,CASGGRGKDTGELFF
NA,TRBJ2-1,TRBV6-6,CASSPGSPYNEQFF
NA,TRBJ2-7,TRBV7-2,CASSLKGTSLYEQYF
once,TRBJ1-2,TRBV11-3,CASSSAPPPNPYGYTF
NA,TRBJ2-3,TRBV7-9,CASSLILTRTDTQYF
few,TRBJ1-2,TRBV7-2,CASSLGRANYGYTF
NA,TRBJ1-6,TRBV28,CASSPQTGGSSPLHF
NA,TRBJ2-2,TRBV2,CASNVQGVNTGELFF
NA,TRBJ2-3,TRBV30,CAWSGLGGTDTQYF
once,TRBJ2-2,TRBV2,CASSEEVTGELFF
NA,TRBJ1-3,TRBV28,CATRGLPDSGNTIYF
NA,TRBJ1-2,TRBV27,CASSQFTGTLYGYTF
once,TRBJ2-6,TRBV5-5,CASIGSSGANVLTF
NA,TRBJ1-1,TRBV7-9,CASSFRDRGTEAFF
NA,TRBJ1-2,TRBV3-1/TRBV3-2,CASSQPVRVKNGYTF
NA,TRBJ1-2,TRBV5-6,CASSPGQHYGYTF
NA,TRBJ2-1,TRBV28,CASSSQGSEQFF
NA,TRBJ1-1,TRBV7-2,CASSLVGGNTEAFF
NA,TRBJ1-1,TRBV4-2,CASSLTGVRTEAFF
NA,TRBJ2-2,TRBV5-1,CASSLGVKNTGELFF
NA,TRBJ2-5,TRBV23-1,CASSSRQEGGQETQYF
NA,TRBJ2-4,TRBV15,CATSRDPPIAKNIQYF
NA,TRBJ2-2,TRBV24-1,CATSDLGDRGLTSNTGELFF
NA,TRBJ1-2,TRBV28,CASSLLDRVGYGYTF
once,TRBJ2-1,TRBV9,CASSKGTGQGFSDSYNEQFF
NA,TRBJ2-3,TRBV9,CASQEGPGTDTQYF
NA,TRBJ2-7,TRBV7-2,CASSSFISLGQYF
NA,TRBJ2-5,TRBV5-1,CASSWRSGEKGVVGTQYF
NA,TRBJ1-2,TRBV7-2,CASSFEWGYGYTF
NA,TRBJ1-2,TRBV29-1,CSVEQGEGGYTF
NA,TRBJ2-2,TRBV6-5,CASSPRGTAGELFF
NA,TRBJ1-2,TRBV5-4,CASSPPGGWGYTF
NA,TRBJ2-3,TRBV29-1,CSVERGTDTQYF
NA,TRBJ2-1,TRBV7-9,CASNDGQLYNEQFF
NA,TRBJ1-2,TRBV11-2,CASSLSDRGHGYTF
few,TRBJ1-2,TRBV6-6,CASSPNWGFYGYTF
NA,TRBJ1-2,TRBV11-2,CASSPQGSPLDGYTF
NA,TRBJ2-1,TRBV7-2,CASSLSSLTQGYNEQFF
large,TRBJ2-1,TRBV5-6,CASSGVSVMREQFF
NA,TRBJ2-4,TRBV29-1,CSVAFAGIESKNIQYF
NA,TRBJ2-3,TRBV11-3,CASSLSGASTDTQYF
few,TRBJ1-6,TRBV30,CAWSVDGRNSPLHF
once,TRBJ2-7,TRBV28,CASRTTFSVYEQYF
NA,TRBJ1-2,TRBV19,CASSNRGAGYGYTF
NA,TRBJ2-3,TRBV12-5,CASGFKGFTDTQYF